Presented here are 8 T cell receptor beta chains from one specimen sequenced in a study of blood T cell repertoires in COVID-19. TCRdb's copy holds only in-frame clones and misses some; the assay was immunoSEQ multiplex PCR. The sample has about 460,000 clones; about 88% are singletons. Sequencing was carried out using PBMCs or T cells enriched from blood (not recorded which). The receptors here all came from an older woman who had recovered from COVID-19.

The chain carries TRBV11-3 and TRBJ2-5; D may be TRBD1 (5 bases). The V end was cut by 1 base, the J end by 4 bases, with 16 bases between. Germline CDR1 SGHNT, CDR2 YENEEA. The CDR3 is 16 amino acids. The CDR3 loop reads CASSLAVWGSTETQYF. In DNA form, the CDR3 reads TGTGCCAGCAGCTTAGCGGTATGGGGCAGTACAGAGACCCAGTACTTC.

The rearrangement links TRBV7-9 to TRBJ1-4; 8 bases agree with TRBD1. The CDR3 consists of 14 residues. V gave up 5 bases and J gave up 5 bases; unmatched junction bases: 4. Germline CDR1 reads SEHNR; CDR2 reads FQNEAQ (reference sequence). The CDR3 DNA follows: TGTGCCAGCAGCGAGACAGGGGCGAATGAAAAACTGTTTTTT. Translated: CASSETGANEKLFF.

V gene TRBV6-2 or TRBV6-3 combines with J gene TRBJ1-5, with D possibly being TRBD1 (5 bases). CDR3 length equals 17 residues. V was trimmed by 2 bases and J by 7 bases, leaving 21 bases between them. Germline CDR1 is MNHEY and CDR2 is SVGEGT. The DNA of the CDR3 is TGTGCCAGCAGTTACGCCAGTGGGGGGGGACGGAACCAGCCCCAGCATTTT. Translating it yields CASSYASGGGRNQPQHF.

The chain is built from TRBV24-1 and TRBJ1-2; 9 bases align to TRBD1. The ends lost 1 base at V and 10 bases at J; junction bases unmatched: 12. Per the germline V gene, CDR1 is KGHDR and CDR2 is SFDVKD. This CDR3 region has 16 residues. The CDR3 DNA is TGTGCCACCAGTGATTTCAGACAGGGGGACGGCATAGTCTACACCTTC. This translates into CATSDFRQGDGIVYTF.

The DNA of the CDR3 is TGTGCCAGTAGTACCCCTCGACAGCTTAACTATGGCTACACCTTC. This translates into CASSTPRQLNYGYTF. This rearrangement joins TRBV19 to TRBJ1-2; weak D call: TRBD1 (5 bases). The germline gives CDR1 LNHDA, CDR2 SQIVND (reference sequence). Trimming took 4 bases from V and 1 from J, leaving 13 bases between them. This CDR3 is built from 15 residues.

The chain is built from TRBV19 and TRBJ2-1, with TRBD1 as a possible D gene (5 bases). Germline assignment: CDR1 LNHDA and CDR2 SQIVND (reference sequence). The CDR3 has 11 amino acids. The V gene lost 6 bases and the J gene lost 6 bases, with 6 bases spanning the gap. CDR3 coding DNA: TGTGCCAGTAGACAGGCCAATGAGCAGTTCTTC. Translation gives CASRQANEQFF.

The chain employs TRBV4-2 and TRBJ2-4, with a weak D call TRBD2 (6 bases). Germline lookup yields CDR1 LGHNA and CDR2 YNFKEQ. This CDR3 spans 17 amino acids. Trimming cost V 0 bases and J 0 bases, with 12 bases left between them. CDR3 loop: CASSQDGGVIAKNIQYF. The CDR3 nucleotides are TGTGCCAGCAGCCAAGATGGCGGGGTGATAGCCAAAAACATTCAGTACTTC.

CDR3 loop: CASSSQGNTEAFF. The CDR3 DNA is TGTGCCAGCAGCTCCCAGGGGAACACTGAAGCTTTCTTT. This sequence joins TRBV11-2 and TRBJ1-1; D possibly corresponds to TRBD1 (5 bases). The CDR3 sequence is 13 residues long. Germline V gene data show CDR1 as SGHAT and CDR2 as FQNNGV. V dropped 4 bases and J dropped 1 base, with 7 bases sitting between them.